Detailed here is one T cell receptor beta chain. The antigen is unknown. This sample includes further DNA sequences coding for the same CDR3. This specimen comes from a study of shared clonotypes between healthy human individuals. Cells designated naive CD8 were CD45RO-negative and were positively selected for CCR7, with terminally differentiated effector memory CD45RA+ cells excluded. Genomic DNA of every subset was divided equally among multiple immunoSEQ plates. Assay: immunoSEQ multiplex PCR; the TCRdb copy retains only in-frame clones and omits some. The sample contains 2 million to 2.5 million clones, just under 95% of which appear only once. With 3 bases removed from V and 6 bases from J, the gap between germline ends came to 8 bases. Germline CDR1 reads LNHDA; CDR2 reads SQIVND (reference sequence). This CDR3 region has 12 residues. Findings of the study overall: Among a few donors, approximately 4.6% of naive CD4 clonotypes were found in common. Generation probabilities were higher for clonotypes shared across all four sorted-subset donors than for unshared ones. Investigators collected only blood, and repertoires in tissues likely differ.

This chain links TRBV19 with TRBJ1-1, with D uncertain. The receptor's source is a man between 18 and 29 years old in good health. Material for sequencing was naive CD8+ T cells sorted from blood. CDR3 sequence reads: CASSIGGAEAFF. In DNA, the CDR3 is TGTGCCAGTAGTATTGGCGGCGCTGAAGCTTTCTTT.